These 8 T cell receptor beta chains originate from one sample sequenced in a study of T cell responses to AZD1222 COVID-19 vaccine. Data came from immunoSEQ multiplex PCR; TCRdb stores just in-frame clones and leaves some out. This sample carries tens of thousands of clones, approximately 90% of them seen once, and the ten largest clones take roughly 12%. The sequenced sample was peripheral blood, obtained 28 days after the second AZD1222 dose. Receptors were obtained from an adult who received the AZD1222 COVID-19 vaccine.

V and J are TRBV7-3 and TRBJ2-3; the D is unclear. V was clipped by 6 bases and J by 2 bases, with 24 bases between them. The CDR3 covers 18 residues. Germline CDR1 and CDR2: SGHTA and FQGTGA. The CDR3 here is CASRGLSLQGYYTDTQYF. CDR3 bases: TGTGCCAGCAGGGGCTTGAGTCTCCAAGGTTATTACACAGATACGCAGTATTTT.

This rearrangement joins TRBV6-5 to TRBJ2-2, with a possible D match to TRBD1 (5 bases). In germline, CDR1 is MNHEY, CDR2 SVGAGI. Trimming stripped 3 bases from V and 3 bases from J, with 14 bases between. This CDR3 is 16 amino acids long. CDR3 sequence: CASSYFGQGYTGELFF. The CDR3 nucleotides read TGTGCCAGCAGTTATTTTGGGCAGGGCTACACCGGGGAGCTGTTTTTT.

The chain recombines TRBV27 with TRBJ1-4, with no clear D. V shed 3 bases and J shed 0 bases, with 14 bases lying between them. Germline assignment: CDR1 MNHEY and CDR2 SMNVEV (reference sequence). The CDR3 totals 17 residues. Here the CDR3 DNA reads TGTGCCAGCAGTTTGAGGGTACAAACTGCAACTAATGAAAAACTGTTTTTT. This sequence encodes CASSLRVQTATNEKLFF.

This clone has a handful of counts. The V call is TRBV6-2 or TRBV6-3, the J call TRBJ1-6; a weak D match, TRBD1 (5 bases). V shed 5 bases and J shed 6 bases, with 17 bases lying between them. This CDR3 is 16 amino acids long. Per germline, CDR1 MNHEY and CDR2 SVGEGT. The CDR3 loop reads CASSGDPGLLNSPLHF. CDR3 nucleotides: TGTGCCAGCAGTGGGGACCCGGGACTCCTTAATTCACCCCTCCACTTT.

J is TRBJ1-5 and V is TRBV19; no clear D gene. The CDR3 is 13 residues long. Germline lookup yields CDR1 LNHDA and CDR2 SQIVND (reference sequence). With 6 bases removed from V and 2 bases from J, the gap between germline ends came to 8 bases. The CDR3 loop reads CASRELGNQPQHF. The CDR3, as DNA: TGTGCCAGTAGGGAGTTGGGCAATCAGCCCCAGCATTTT.

This clone has more than one count but fewer than ten. This chain uses TRBV7-3 with TRBJ2-2; D is unclear. This CDR3 is built from 16 residues. V was cut by 5 bases and J by 1 base, with 14 bases left in between. CDR1 and CDR2 from the germline V gene are SGHTA and FQGTGA. The DNA for the CDR3 is TGTGCCAGCAGCCCCCCCCGCGGAGTGAACACCGGGGAGCTGTTTTTT. Its protein product is CASSPPRGVNTGELFF.

The chain joins TRBV19 to TRBJ2-2, with D possibly being TRBD2 (6 bases). This CDR3 region has 15 residues. The V gene's germline CDR1 is LNHDA and CDR2 SQIVND (reference sequence). Trimming pared 3 bases from V and 4 bases from J, leaving 12 bases between. The CDR3: CASSMRLGSTGELFF. The CDR3 DNA reads as TGTGCCAGTAGTATGCGTCTCGGGAGCACCGGGGAGCTGTTTTTT.

The chain is built from TRBV5-8 and TRBJ1-5; unclear D gene. The CDR3 consists of 15 residues. Germline V gene lookup returns CDR1 SGHTS and CDR2 YDEGEE. The V gene lost 4 bases and the J gene lost 0 bases, with 11 bases spanning the gap. CDR3 bases: TGTGCCAGCAGCCCTCCGGGGAATAGCAATCAGCCCCAGCATTTT. Protein product: CASSPPGNSNQPQHF.